The source of this T cell receptor (beta chain) is a study of shared T cell receptors in the human thymus. After removal of 4 bases from V and 4 bases from J, the junction contained 8 bases not matched to a gene. This CDR3 is built from 15 residues. Per the germline V gene, CDR1 is GTSNPN and CDR2 is SVGIG (reference sequence). The table came from immunoSEQ multiplex PCR; TCRdb's copy has only in-frame clones and leaves some out. The sample comprises about 400,000 clones, 95% of which are singletons, and about 0.02% rests with the top ten. This sequence was found in a human donor. Source material: thymocytes. The chain couples TRBV30 to TRBJ2-3; TRBD2 matches at 10 bases. Here the CDR3 DNA reads TGTGCCTGGATCGGTGGAGCGGGAGGGCCAGATACGCAGTATTTT. As protein: CAWIGGAGGPDTQYF.